This T cell receptor (beta chain) stems from a study of blood T cell repertoires in COVID-19. In the study overall: COVID-19 samples from acute and convalescent phases originated in the United States, Italy and Spain.

The data were produced by immunoSEQ multiplex PCR, yet TCRdb's version contains in-frame clones alone and is incomplete. The sample has about 89,000 clones; roughly 96% are singletons. The germline V gene encodes CDR1 KGHDR and CDR2 SFDVKD. CDR3 length equals 15 residues. With 4 bases clipped from V and 5 bases from J, the junction kept 4 bases outside the gene matches. Sequenced material: peripheral blood. The clonotype was recovered from a human donor with active COVID-19. The donor label of this sample is uncertain. This chain uses TRBV24-1 with TRBJ2-5; the match to TRBD1 covers 12 bases. The CDR3 nucleotides read TGTGCCACCAGTGAGGGACAGGGGGCGCGCGAGACCCAGTACTTC. Translated: CATSEGQGARETQYF.